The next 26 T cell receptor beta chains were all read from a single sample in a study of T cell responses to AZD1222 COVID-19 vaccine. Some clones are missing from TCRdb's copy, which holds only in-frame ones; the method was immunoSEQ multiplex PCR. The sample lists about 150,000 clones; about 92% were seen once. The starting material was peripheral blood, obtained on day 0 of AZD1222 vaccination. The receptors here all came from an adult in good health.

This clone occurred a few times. The DNA of the CDR3 is TGTGCCAGCAGCTCGGATTGGACCTTCGGTGGCAATCAGCCCCAGCATTTT. This encodes CASSSDWTFGGNQPQHF. This chain uses TRBV7-2 with TRBJ1-5; D uncertain. The CDR3 consists of 17 residues. The V end was cut by 4 bases, the J end by 2 bases, with 18 bases between. Germline V lookup: CDR1 SGHTA, CDR2 FQGNSA.

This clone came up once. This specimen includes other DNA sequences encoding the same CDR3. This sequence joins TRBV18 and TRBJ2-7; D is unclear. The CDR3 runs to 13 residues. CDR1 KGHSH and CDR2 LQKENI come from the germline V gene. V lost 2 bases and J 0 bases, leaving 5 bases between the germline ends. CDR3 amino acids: CASSPGSSYEQYF. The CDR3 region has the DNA TGTGCCAGCTCACCAGGCAGCTCCTACGAGCAGTACTTC.

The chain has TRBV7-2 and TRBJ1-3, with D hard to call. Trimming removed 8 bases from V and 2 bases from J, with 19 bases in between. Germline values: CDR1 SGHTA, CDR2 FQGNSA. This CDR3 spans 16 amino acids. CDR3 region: CASASGPPLTGNTIYF. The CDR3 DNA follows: TGTGCCAGCGCATCCGGGCCCCCTTTGACTGGAAACACCATATATTTT.

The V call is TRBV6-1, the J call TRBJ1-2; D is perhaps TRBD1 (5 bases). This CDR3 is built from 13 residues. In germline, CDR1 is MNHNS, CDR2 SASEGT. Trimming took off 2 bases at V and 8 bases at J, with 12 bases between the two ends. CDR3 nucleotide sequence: TGTGCCAGCAGTGAAAGCGACAGAGGAGGCTACACCTTC. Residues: CASSESDRGGYTF.

This CDR3 is CASSLEQGWNSPLHF. In nucleotides, the CDR3 is TGTGCCAGCAGCTTAGAGCAGGGATGGAATTCACCCCTCCACTTT. This sequence joins TRBV7-2 and TRBJ1-6; possible D gene TRBD1, 5 bases. Trimming took 1 base from V and 7 from J, leaving 11 bases between them. CDR1 is SGHTA and CDR2 is FQGNSA in the germline V gene. The CDR3 totals 15 residues.

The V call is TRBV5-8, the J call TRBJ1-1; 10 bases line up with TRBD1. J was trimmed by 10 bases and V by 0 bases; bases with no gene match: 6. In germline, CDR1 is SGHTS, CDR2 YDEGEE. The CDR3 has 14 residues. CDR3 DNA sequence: TGTGCCAGCAGCTTGGGGACAGGGGGGTCAGGAGCTTTCTTT. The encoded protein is CASSLGTGGSGAFF. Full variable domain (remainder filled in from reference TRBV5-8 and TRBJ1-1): EAGVTQSPTHLIKTRGQQATLRCSPISGHTSVYWYQQALGLGLQFLLWYDEGEERNRGNFPPRFSGRQFPNYSSELNVNALELEDSALYLCASSLGTGGSGAFFGQGTRLTVV.

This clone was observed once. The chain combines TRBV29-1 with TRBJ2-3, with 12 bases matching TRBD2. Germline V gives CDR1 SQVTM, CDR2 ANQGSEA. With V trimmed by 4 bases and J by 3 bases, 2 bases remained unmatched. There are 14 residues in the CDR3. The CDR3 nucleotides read TGCAGCGTTGTTGGACTAGCGGGGACAGATACGCAGTATTTT. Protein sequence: CSVVGLAGTDTQYF.

The CDR3 is CASSPQGISYNEQFF. The DNA for the CDR3 is TGTGCCAGCAGCCCGCAGGGGATCTCCTACAATGAGCAGTTCTTC. The rearrangement links TRBV7-8 to TRBJ2-1; tentatively, D is TRBD1 (6 bases). With 5 bases removed from V and 0 bases from J, the gap between germline ends came to 11 bases. The CDR3 runs to 15 residues. The germline V gene has CDR1 SGHVS and CDR2 FQNEAQ.

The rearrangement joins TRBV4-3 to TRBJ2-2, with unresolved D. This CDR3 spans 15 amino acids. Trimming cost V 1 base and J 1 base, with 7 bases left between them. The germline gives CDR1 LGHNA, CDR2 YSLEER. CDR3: CASSQVYLNTGELFF. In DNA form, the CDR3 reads TGCGCCAGCAGCCAAGTTTACCTGAACACCGGGGAGCTGTTTTTT.

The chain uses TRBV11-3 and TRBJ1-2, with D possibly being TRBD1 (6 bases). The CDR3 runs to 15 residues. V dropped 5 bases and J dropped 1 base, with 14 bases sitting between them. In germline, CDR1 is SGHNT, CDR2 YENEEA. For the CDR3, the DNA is TGTGCCAGCAGCGGCGAGGGGGGGCTTAACTATGGCTACACCTTC. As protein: CASSGEGGLNYGYTF.

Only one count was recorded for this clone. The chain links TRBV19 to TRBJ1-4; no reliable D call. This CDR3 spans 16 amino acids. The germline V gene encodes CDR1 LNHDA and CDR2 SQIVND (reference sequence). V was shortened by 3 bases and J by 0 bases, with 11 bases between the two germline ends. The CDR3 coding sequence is TGTGCCAGTAGTATTATCGAGACTGCAACTAATGAAAAACTGTTTTTT. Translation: CASSIIETATNEKLFF.

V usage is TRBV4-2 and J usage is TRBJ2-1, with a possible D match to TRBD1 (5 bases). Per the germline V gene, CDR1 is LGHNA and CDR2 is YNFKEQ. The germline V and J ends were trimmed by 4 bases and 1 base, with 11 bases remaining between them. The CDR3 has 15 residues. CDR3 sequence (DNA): TGTGCCAGCAGCCGAACAAGGGGATCCTACAATGAGCAGTTCTTC. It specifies CASSRTRGSYNEQFF.

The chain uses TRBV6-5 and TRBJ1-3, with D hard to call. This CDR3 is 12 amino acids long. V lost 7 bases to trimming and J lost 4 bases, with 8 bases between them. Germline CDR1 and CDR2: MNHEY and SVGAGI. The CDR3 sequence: CASKITGNTIYF. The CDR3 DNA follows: TGTGCCAGCAAAATTACAGGAAACACCATATATTTT.

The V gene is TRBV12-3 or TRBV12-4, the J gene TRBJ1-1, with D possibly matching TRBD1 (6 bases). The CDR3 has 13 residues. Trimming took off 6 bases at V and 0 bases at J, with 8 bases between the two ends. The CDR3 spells CASSSGVNTEAFF. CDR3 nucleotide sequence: TGTGCCAGCAGCTCAGGGGTGAACACTGAAGCTTTCTTT.

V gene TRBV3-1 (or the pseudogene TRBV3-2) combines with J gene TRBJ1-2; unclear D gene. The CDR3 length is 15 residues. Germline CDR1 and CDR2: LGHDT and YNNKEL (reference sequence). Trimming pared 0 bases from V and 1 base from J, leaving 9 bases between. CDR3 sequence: CASSQDNIDNYGYTF. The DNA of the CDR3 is TGTGCCAGCAGCCAAGATAACATTGATAACTATGGCTACACCTTC.

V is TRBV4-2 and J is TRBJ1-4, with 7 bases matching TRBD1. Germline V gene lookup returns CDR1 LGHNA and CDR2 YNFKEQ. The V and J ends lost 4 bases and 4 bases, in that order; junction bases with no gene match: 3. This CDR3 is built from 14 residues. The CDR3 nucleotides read TGTGCCAGCAGCCTCGGACAGGATAATGAAAAACTGTTTTTT. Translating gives CASSLGQDNEKLFF.

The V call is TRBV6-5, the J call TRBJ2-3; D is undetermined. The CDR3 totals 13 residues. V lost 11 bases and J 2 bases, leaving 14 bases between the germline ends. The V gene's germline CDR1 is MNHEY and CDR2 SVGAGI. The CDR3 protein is CAGTKMNTDTQYF. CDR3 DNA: TGTGCCGGCACCAAGATGAACACAGATACGCAGTATTTT.

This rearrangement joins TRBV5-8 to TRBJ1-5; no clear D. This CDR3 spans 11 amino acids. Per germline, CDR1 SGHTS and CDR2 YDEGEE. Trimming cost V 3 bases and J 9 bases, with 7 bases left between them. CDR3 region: CASSSRLPQHF. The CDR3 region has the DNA TGTGCCAGCAGCTCTCGGCTGCCCCAGCATTTT.

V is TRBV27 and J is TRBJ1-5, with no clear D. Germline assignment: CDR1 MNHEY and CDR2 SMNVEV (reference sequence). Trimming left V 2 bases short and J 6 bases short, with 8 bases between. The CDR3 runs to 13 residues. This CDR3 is CASSLTLFQPQHF. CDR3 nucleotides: TGTGCCAGCAGTTTAACGTTGTTTCAGCCCCAGCATTTT.

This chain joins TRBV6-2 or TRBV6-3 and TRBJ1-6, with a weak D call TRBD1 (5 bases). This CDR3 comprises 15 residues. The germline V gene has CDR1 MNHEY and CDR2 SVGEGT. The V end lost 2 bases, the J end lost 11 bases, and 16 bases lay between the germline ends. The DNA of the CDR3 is TGTGCCAGCAGTTACAGTCCCGGCCTCAGGGCACCCCTCCACTTT. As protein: CASSYSPGLRAPLHF.

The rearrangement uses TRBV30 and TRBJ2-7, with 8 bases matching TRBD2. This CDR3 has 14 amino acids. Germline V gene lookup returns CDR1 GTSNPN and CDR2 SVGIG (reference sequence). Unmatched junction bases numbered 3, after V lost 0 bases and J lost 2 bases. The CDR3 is CAWSVRGLAYEQYF. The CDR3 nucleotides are TGTGCCTGGAGTGTAAGGGGACTAGCCTACGAGCAGTACTTC.

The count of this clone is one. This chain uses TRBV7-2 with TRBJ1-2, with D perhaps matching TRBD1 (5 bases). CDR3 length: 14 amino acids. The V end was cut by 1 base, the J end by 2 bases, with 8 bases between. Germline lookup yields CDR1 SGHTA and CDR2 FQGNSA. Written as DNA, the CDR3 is TGTGCCAGCAGCTTAGGCGGGGGAAACTATGGCTACACCTTC. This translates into CASSLGGGNYGYTF.

CDR3 sequence reads: CASTSWQKNTEAFF. Here the CDR3 DNA reads TGTGCCAGCACCTCCTGGCAAAAGAACACTGAAGCTTTCTTT. The chain recombines TRBV28 with TRBJ1-1; D not resolved. The CDR3 contains 14 residues. The V gene lost 7 bases and the J gene lost 1 base, with 13 bases spanning the gap. Germline V gene data show CDR1 as MDHEN and CDR2 as SYDVKM.

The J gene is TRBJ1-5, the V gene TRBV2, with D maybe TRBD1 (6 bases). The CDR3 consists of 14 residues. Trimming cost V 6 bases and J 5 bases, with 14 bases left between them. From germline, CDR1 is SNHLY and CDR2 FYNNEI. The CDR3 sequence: CASSLNRVDQPQHF. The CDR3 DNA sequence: TGTGCCAGCAGCCTTAACAGGGTAGATCAGCCCCAGCATTTT.

In nucleotides, the CDR3 is TGCGCCAGCCAAAACCCCGGGACAGGGAAGTACGAGCAGTACTTC. Translated: CASQNPGTGKYEQYF. The chain is built from TRBV23-1 and TRBJ2-7; 9 bases map to TRBD1. TRBV23-1 is given ORF status, its function remaining uncertain. The CDR3 is 15 amino acids. The J segment lost 4 bases and the V segment lost 8 bases, leaving 12 bases of the junction unmatched.

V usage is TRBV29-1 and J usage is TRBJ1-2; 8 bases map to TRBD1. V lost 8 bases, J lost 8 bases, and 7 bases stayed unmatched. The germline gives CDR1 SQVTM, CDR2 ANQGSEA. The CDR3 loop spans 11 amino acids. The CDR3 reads CSTDRALGYTF. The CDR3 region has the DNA TGCAGCACGGACAGGGCCTTGGGCTACACCTTC.